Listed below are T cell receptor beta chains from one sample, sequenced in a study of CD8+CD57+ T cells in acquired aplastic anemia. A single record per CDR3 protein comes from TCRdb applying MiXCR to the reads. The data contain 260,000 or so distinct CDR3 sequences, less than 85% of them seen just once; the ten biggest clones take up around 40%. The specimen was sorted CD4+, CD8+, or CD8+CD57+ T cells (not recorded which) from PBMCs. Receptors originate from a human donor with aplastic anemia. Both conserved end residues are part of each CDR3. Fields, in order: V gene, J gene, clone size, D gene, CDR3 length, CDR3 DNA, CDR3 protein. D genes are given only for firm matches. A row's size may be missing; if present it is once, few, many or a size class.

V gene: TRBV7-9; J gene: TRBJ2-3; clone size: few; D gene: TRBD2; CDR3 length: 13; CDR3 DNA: TGTGCCAGCAGGTACGGGGGGACCGACAAGCAGTATTTT; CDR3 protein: CASRYGGTDKQYF
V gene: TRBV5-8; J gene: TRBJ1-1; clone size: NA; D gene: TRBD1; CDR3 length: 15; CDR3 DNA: TGTGCCAGCAGCGCCTGGCAGGGGGTGAACACTGAAGCTTTCTTT; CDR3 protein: CASSAWQGVNTEAFF
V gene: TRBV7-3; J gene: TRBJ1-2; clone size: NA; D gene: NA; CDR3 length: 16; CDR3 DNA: TGTGCCAGCAGCTTTGATCGAGACGGGCCAGCATTTTCCTACACCTTC; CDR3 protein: CASSFDRDGPAFSYTF
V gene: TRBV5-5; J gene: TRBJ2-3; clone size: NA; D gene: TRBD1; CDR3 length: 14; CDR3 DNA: TGTGCCAGCAAGTTCACAGGGGGTCCCGATACGCAGTATTTT; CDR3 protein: CASKFTGGPDTQYF
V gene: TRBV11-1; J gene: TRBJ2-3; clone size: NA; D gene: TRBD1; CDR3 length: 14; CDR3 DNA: TGTGCCAGCAGCGTAGGGGGACAGACCGATACGCAGTATTTT; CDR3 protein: CASSVGGQTDTQYF
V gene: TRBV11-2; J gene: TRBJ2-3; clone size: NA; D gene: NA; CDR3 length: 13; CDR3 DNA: TGTGCCAGCAGCTTGCGCCCCCTGAATACGCAGTATTTT; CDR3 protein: CASSLRPLNTQYF
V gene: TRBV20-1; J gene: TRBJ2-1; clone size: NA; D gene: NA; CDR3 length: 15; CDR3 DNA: TGCGGTGCTACAGCCACTAACAGCGCCTACAATGAGCAGTTCTTC; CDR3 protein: CGATATNSAYNEQFF
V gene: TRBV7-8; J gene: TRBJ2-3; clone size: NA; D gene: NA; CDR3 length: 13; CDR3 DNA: TGTGCCAGCGGGGACGCGGGCACAGCTGAGACGCATTTT; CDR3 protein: CASGDAGTAETHF
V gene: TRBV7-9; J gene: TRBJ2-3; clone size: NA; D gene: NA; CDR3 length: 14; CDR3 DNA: TGTGCCAGCAGCTTAGCGGGAGGTCACGGGACGAACGATTTT; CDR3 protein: CASSLAGGHGTNDF
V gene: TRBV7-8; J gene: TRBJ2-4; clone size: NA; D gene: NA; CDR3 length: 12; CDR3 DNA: TGTGCCAGCAGATCCGCTGTTACGGGTGGACACTTC; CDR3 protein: CASRSAVTGGHF
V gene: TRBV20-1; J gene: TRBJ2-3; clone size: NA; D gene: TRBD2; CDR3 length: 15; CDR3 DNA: TGCAGTGCTAGAGGACTAGCGGGAGACACAGATACGCAGTATTTT; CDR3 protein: CSARGLAGDTDTQYF
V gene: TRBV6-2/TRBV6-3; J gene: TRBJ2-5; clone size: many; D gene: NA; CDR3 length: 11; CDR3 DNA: TGTGCCAGCAGTTATGGGGAGACCCAGTACTTC; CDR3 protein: CASSYGETQYF
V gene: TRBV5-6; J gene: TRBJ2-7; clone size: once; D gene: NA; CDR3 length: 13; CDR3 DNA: TGTGCCAGCAGCTTGGGGGTCCGGGACGAGCAGTACTTC; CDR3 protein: CASSLGVRDEQYF
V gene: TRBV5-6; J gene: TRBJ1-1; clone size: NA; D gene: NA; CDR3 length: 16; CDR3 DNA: TGTGCCAGCAGCCTGGAGAGGGTCCCGGCCAACACTGAAGCTTTCTTT; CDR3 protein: CASSLERVPANTEAFF
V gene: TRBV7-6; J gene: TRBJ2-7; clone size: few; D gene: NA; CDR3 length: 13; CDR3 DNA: TGTGCCAGCAGCCCTCTGCCCCAGTACGAGCAGTACTTC; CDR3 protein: CASSPLPQYEQYF
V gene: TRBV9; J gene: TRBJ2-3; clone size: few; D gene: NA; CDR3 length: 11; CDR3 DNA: TGTGCCAGCAGTGACTCAGATACGCAGTATTTT; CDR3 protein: CASSDSDTQYF
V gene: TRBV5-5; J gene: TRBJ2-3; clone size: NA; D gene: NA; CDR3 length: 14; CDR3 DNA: TGTGCCAGCAGCGCCGCGAGCGGTCCCGATACGCAGTATTTT; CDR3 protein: CASSAASGPDTQYF
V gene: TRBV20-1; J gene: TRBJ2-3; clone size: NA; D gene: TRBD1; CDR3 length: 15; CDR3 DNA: TGCAGTGCTAGCCAGGGACAGGGTAACACAGATACGCAGTATTTT; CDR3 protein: CSASQGQGNTDTQYF
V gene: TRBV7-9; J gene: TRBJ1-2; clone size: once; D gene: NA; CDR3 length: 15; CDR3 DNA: TGTGCCAGCAGCTTAGGACCCGGGGAGCTGTTTGTTGGAACCTTC; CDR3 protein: CASSLGPGELFVGTF
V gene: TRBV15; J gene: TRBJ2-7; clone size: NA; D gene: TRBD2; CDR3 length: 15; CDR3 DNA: TGTGCCACCAGCAGAGGAGCGGGGGGTTCCTACGAGCAGTACTTC; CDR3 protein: CATSRGAGGSYEQYF
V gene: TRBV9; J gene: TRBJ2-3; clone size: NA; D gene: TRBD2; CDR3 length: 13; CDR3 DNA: TGTGCCAGCAGGGACGGGGGGACGGAAGCGACGTATTTT; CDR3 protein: CASRDGGTEATYF
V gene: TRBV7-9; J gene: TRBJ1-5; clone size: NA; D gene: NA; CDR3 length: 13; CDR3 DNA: TGTGCCAGCAGCTTAGCGGGTAGCTACGGGGCCCACTTT; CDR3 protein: CASSLAGSYGAHF
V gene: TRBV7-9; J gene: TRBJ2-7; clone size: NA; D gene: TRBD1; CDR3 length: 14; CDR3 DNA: TGTGCCAGCAGCCTCTGGGTTCTTCGGGACAGGGAGACGTTC; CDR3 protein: CASSLWVLRDRETF
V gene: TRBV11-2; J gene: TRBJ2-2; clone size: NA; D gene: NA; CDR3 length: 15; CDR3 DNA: TGTGCCAGCAGCTTAATCTCCACTCGGGGCGGGGAGCTGTTTTTT; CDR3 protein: CASSLISTRGGELFF
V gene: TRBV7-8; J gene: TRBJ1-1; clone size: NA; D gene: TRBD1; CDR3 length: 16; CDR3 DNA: TGTGCCAGCAGGTTTGATCCAGACGGGACAGCCCATGAAGCTTTCTTT; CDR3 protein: CASRFDPDGTAHEAFF
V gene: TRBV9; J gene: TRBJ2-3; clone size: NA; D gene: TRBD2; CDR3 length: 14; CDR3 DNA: TGTGCCAGCAGCTTAGCGGGAGGTCTTCATAACCAGTATTTT; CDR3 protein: CASSLAGGLHNQYF
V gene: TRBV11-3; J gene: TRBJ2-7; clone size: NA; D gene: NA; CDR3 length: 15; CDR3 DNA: TGTGCCAGCAGCGAAGTAGAGACAGTACTCTACGAGCAGTACTTC; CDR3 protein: CASSEVETVLYEQYF
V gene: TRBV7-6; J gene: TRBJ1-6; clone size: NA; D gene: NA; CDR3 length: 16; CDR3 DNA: TGTGCCAGCAGCTTGGGGTCCTGCGATTCACCCCTCCACCTCCACTTT; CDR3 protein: CASSLGSCDSPLHLHF
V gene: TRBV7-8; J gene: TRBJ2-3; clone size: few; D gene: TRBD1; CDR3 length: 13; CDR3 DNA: TGTGCCGGACAGGGGGCGATCACAGATACGCAGTATTTT; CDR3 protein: CAGQGAITDTQYF
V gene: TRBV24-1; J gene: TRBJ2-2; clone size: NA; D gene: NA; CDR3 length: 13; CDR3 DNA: TGTAGCACCTTGGCCGGGGACACCGGGGAGCTGTTTTTT; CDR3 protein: CSTLAGDTGELFF
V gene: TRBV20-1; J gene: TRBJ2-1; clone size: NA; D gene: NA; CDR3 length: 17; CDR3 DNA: TGCAGTGCCAGTAGTTGGGGACGCAAGAACTCCTACAATGAGCAGTTCTTC; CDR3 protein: CSASSWGRKNSYNEQFF
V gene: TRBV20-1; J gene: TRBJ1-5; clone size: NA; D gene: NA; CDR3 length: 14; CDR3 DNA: TGCAGTGCCAGTAGTTGGGGACGCAAGAAGCCCCAGCATTTT; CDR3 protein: CSASSWGRKKPQHF
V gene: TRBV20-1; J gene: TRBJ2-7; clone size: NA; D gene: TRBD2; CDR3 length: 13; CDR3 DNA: TGCAGTGCTACTAGCGGGTTGACCTACGAGCAGTACTTC; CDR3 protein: CSATSGLTYEQYF
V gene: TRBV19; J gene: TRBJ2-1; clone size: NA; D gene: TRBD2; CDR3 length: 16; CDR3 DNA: TGTGCCAGCAGTATAGCTAGCGGAGCCGACAAGGATGAGCACTTCTTC; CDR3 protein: CASSIASGADKDEHFF
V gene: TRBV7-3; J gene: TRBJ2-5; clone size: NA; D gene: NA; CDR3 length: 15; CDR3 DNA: TGTGCCAGCAGCCCATATCGAGACGGGGGAGCGCCTCAGTACTTC; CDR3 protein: CASSPYRDGGAPQYF
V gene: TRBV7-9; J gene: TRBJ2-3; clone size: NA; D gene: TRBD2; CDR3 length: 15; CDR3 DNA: TGTGCCAGCAGCTTAGCCCAAGCGGGAGTGGATACGCAGTATTTT; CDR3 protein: CASSLAQAGVDTQYF
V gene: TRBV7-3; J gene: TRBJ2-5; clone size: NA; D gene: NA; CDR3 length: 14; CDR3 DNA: TGTGCCAGCAGCTGGGGCAGCGGGCAAGAGCCCCAGACCTTC; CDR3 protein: CASSWGSGQEPQTF
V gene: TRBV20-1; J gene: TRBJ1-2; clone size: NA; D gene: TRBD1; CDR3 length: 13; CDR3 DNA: TGCAGTGCTAGGCCACAGGGGGGGGATGGCTACACCTTC; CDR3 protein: CSARPQGGDGYTF
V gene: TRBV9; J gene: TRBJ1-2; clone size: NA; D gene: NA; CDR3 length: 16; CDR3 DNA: TGTGCCAGCAGCGTAGAGAGGGACGGACTCCAACCTGGCTACACCTTC; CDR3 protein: CASSVERDGLQPGYTF
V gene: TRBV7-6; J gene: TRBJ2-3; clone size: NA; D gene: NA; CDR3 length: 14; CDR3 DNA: TGTGCCAGCAGCTTAGGACTAGTCACAGATACGCAGTATTTT; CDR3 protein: CASSLGLVTDTQYF
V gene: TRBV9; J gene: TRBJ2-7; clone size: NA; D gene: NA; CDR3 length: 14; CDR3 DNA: TGTGCCAGCAGCGGTGGAGGGGCAGGCTACGAGAAGTACTTC; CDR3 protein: CASSGGGAGYEKYF
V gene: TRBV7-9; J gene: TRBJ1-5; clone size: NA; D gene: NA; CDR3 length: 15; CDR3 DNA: TGTGCCAGCAGCTTAGTACCCGGGGGGCTGCTGCTTCAACATTTT; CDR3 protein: CASSLVPGGLLLQHF
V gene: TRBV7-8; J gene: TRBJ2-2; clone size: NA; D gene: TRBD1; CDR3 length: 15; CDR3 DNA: TGTGCCAGCAGCAACCAAGTGACAGGGGGGGGGGAGCTGTTTTTT; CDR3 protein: CASSNQVTGGGELFF
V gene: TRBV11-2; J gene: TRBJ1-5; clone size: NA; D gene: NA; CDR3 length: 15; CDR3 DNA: TGTGCCAGCAGCGCAATCGACAGGTCGTCGCAGCCCCAGCATTTT; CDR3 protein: CASSAIDRSSQPQHF
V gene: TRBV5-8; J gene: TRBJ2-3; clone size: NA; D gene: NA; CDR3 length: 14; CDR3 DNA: TGTGCCAGCAGTTTCAATGAGCGTCCCGATACGCAGTATTTT; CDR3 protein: CASSFNERPDTQYF
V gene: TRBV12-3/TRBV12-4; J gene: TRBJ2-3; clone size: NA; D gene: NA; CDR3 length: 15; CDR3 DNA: TGTGCCAGCAGCTTAGGGGTCGCGGGCAATGTCGGGGAGTATTTT; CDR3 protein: CASSLGVAGNVGEYF
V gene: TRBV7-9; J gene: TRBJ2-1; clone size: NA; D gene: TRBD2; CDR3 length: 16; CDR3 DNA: TGTGCCAGCAGCTATCCAAGAAGCGGGGGGATCGATGAGCAGTTCTTC; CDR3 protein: CASSYPRSGGIDEQFF
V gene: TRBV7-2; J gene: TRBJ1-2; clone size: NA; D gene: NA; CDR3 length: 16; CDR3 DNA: TGTGCCAGCAGCTTAGAGAGAGATGGCCTTACATATGGCTACACCTTC; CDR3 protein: CASSLERDGLTYGYTF
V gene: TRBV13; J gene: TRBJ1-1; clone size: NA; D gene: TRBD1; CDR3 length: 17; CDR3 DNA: TGTGCCAGCAGCTTTGGGGACCGACAGGGAGGAAACACTGAAGCTTTCTTT; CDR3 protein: CASSFGDRQGGNTEAFF
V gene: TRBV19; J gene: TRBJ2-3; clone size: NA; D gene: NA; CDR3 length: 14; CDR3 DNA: TGTGCCAGTAGTTTAGCTGGCGGTGCCTACAATGAGCATTTT; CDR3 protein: CASSLAGGAYNEHF
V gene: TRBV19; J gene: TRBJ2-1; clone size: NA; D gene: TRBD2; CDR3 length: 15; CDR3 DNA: TGTGCCAGTAGACTAACTAGCGGGGCGGCGCATACGCAGTACTTT; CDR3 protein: CASRLTSGAAHTQYF
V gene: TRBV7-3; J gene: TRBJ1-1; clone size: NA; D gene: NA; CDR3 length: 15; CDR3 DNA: TGTGCCAGCAGTTCTGGCGGGACTTGGGACGAGACCCCTTTCTTT; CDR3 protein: CASSSGGTWDETPFF
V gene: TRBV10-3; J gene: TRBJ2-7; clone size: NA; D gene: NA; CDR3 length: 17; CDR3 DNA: TGTGCCATCAGTGATTATGGTCCGTCAGGCGTGGGGGGCGTCCATTACTTC; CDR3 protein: CAISDYGPSGVGGVHYF